A selection of T cell receptor beta chains follows, all from one sample in a study of response to subunit inactivated influenza vaccine. TCRdb re-called the RT-PCR reads through MiXCR, storing one row per CDR3 protein. The sample holds 500,000 or so distinct CDR3 sequences, approximately 16% seen once. This specimen consisted of CD4+ T cells sorted from PBMCs, obtained around 25 months after vaccination. Every receptor here comes from a man in his fifties or sixties who received an inactivated influenza vaccine. CDR3s include the opening cysteine and the closing phenylalanine or tryptophan. The order of the fields is CDR3 DNA, CDR3 protein, J gene, V gene, clone size, D gene, CDR3 length. A D gene is named only where the DNA matches it firmly. Expanded clones get a size class; other rows say once, few or many, or leave the size out.

DNA: TGTGCCAGCAGTTTGCTCGGAGGATACAATGAGCAGTTCTTC
CDR3: CASSLLGGYNEQFF
J: TRBJ2-1
V: TRBV12-3/TRBV12-4
size: few
D: .
length: 14

DNA: TGCGCCAGCAGCCCCCGGGACCCGTCGTGGGGGCAGTACTTC
CDR3: CASSPRDPSWGQYF
J: TRBJ2-7
V: TRBV5-1
size: .
D: .
length: 14

DNA: TGTGCCAGCTCACCCAACGCAGGGTCCTACGAGCAGTACTTC
CDR3: CASSPNAGSYEQYF
J: TRBJ2-7
V: TRBV18
size: many
D: .
length: 14

DNA: TGTGCCAGCAGTTTAGTAAACGAGGGGGCAAGAAATCAGCCCCAGCATTTT
CDR3: CASSLVNEGARNQPQHF
J: TRBJ1-5
V: TRBV12-3/TRBV12-4
size: few
D: TRBD1
length: 17

DNA: TGCGCCAGCAGCTTCCGCCGGGGGACAATGAACACTGAAGCTTTCTTT
CDR3: CASSFRRGTMNTEAFF
J: TRBJ1-1
V: TRBV5-1
size: few
D: .
length: 16

DNA: TGTGCCAGCAGCTTATTCAAGCAGAACACCGGGGAGCTGTTTTTT
CDR3: CASSLFKQNTGELFF
J: TRBJ2-2
V: TRBV7-2
size: .
D: .
length: 15

DNA: TGTGCCAGCAGCCAGCGACAGGCCGACACCGGGGAGCTGTTTTTT
CDR3: CASSQRQADTGELFF
J: TRBJ2-2
V: TRBV9
size: .
D: .
length: 15

DNA: TGCAGTGCTAGCGTTCTAGGACAGGGGAACGAAAAACTGTTTTTT
CDR3: CSASVLGQGNEKLFF
J: TRBJ1-4
V: TRBV20-1
size: few
D: TRBD1
length: 15

DNA: TGTGCCACCAGCAGAACCCTGGTCAGGGCAGGCCAGCCCCAGCATTTT
CDR3: CATSRTLVRAGQPQHF
J: TRBJ1-5
V: TRBV15
size: .
D: .
length: 16

DNA: TGTGCCAGCTCACCTCCCGCGCAGGGGGAGACCCAGTACTTC
CDR3: CASSPPAQGETQYF
J: TRBJ2-5
V: TRBV18
size: .
D: .
length: 14

DNA: TGTGCCAGCAGCCAGCGGGGGGGCTGGAATTCACCCCTCCACTTT
CDR3: CASSQRGGWNSPLHF
J: TRBJ1-6
V: TRBV5-5
size: .
D: .
length: 15

DNA: TGTGCCAGCAGCTTAGTGTCTGCGGGGTCCTACAATGAGCAGTTCTTC
CDR3: CASSLVSAGSYNEQFF
J: TRBJ2-1
V: TRBV7-9
size: few
D: .
length: 16